Each of the 26 T cell receptor beta chains below was sequenced from the same sample in a study of blood T cells in healthy people across ages. Sample-barcoded 5' priming and a J-beta primer mix drove a second PCR of roughly 6 to 12 cycles. TCRdb used MiXCR to reprocess the 5' RACE reads, holding one entry per CDR3 protein. The sample gives about 1,400,000 distinct CDR3 sequences, 42% of which show up once; around 8% is in the top ten. Source material: blood. These receptors were obtained from a woman under 30 in good health.

This clonotype appeared a few times. This chain connects TRBV3-1 to TRBJ1-2; possible D gene TRBD1, 5 bases. This CDR3 region has 15 residues. The germline V gene has CDR1 LGHDT and CDR2 YNNKEL (reference sequence). The V end was cut by 3 bases, the J end by 5 bases, with 16 bases between. In nucleotides, the CDR3 is TGTGCCAGCAGCCATGGCGGGACGTCCGTTTATGGCTACACCTTC. This sequence encodes CASSHGGTSVYGYTF.

J is TRBJ2-6 and V is TRBV7-2; TRBD2 might be the D (6 bases). CDR1 is SGHTA and CDR2 is FQGNSA in the germline V gene. CDR3 length: 17 amino acids. V was clipped by 2 bases and J by 4 bases, with 15 bases between them. CDR3 in amino acids: CASSLWGRDSGANVLTF. The CDR3 DNA reads as TGTGCCAGCAGCTTATGGGGAAGGGACTCCGGGGCCAACGTCCTGACTTTC.

This clonotype has a handful of counts. The chain is built from TRBV6-6 and TRBJ2-7, with D possibly matching TRBD2 (6 bases). The CDR3 is made up of 15 amino acids. Germline V gene sequence: CDR1 MNHNY, CDR2 SVGAGI (reference sequence). Between the trimmed V and J ends, which lost 0 bases and 4 bases, there was a span of 13 bases. In DNA, the CDR3 is TGTGCCAGCAGTTACTCTCGGGACGGGAGTTACGAGCAGTACTTC. Translation gives CASSYSRDGSYEQYF.

This chain uses TRBV27 with TRBJ1-1; 7 nucleotides agree with TRBD1. Germline V lookup: CDR1 MNHEY, CDR2 SMNVEV (reference sequence). V lost 5 bases and J lost 11; bases outside the gene matches: 17. There are 15 residues in the CDR3. The chain's CDR3 is CASSRTPQGFREAFF. The CDR3 DNA reads TGTGCCAGCAGTCGTACGCCACAGGGGTTCAGGGAGGCTTTCTTT.

The sample holds a few counts of this clonotype. V and J are TRBV9 and TRBJ2-1; 10 bases line up with TRBD2. Germline V gene sequence: CDR1 SGDLS, CDR2 YYNGEE. The length of the CDR3 is 18 residues. J lost 6 bases, V lost 2 bases, and 14 bases had no gene match. CDR3 in DNA: TGTGCCAGCAGCGTTCGAGGATTGCAGCGGGGGGGCCTCAATGAGCAGTTCTTC. This sequence encodes CASSVRGLQRGGLNEQFF. Full variable domain (rest looked up from reference TRBV9 and TRBJ2-1): DSGVTQTPKHLITATGQRVTLRCSPRSGDLSVYWYQQSLDQGLQFLIQYYNGEERAKGNILERFSAQQFPDLHSELNLSSLELGDSALYFCASSVRGLQRGGLNEQFFGPGTRLTVL.

This clonotype was counted only a few times. The chain is built from TRBV7-9 and TRBJ2-1, with 13 bases identical to TRBD2. Germline V CDR1 and CDR2: SEHNR, FQNEAQ (reference sequence). CDR3 length: 17 residues. V was pared by 4 bases and J by 8 bases, with 11 bases of the junction left unmatched. In DNA form, the CDR3 reads TGTGCCAGCAGCTCCGGACTAGCGGGAGAGATCGGGCATGAGCAGTTCTTC. This sequence encodes CASSSGLAGEIGHEQFF.

This clonotype was observed a few times. V and J are TRBV7-2 and TRBJ2-5; 9 nucleotides line up with TRBD2. The germline CDR1 and CDR2 sequences are SGHTA and FQGNSA. The CDR3 runs to 15 residues. The J segment lost 2 bases and the V segment lost 3 bases, leaving 4 bases of the junction unmatched. The CDR3 here is CASSFLAGPQETQYF. The CDR3 DNA reads as TGTGCCAGCAGCTTTCTAGCGGGGCCACAAGAGACCCAGTACTTC.

The gene calls are TRBV28 and TRBJ1-1, with TRBD1 identical over 7 bases. Per germline, CDR1 MDHEN and CDR2 SYDVKM. The CDR3 runs 15 residues. J lost 0 bases, V lost 4 bases, and 5 bases had no gene match. This CDR3 reads CASSYRGDLNTEAFF. The CDR3 bases are TGTGCCAGCAGTTACAGGGGCGATTTGAACACTGAAGCTTTCTTT.

This clonotype appeared a few times. J is TRBJ2-7 and V is TRBV14, with a possible D match to TRBD2 (5 bases). The ends were cut back, 0 bases at V and 0 bases at J, with 9 bases in the middle. CDR1 and CDR2 from the germline V gene are SGHDN and FVKESK. The CDR3 length is 15 residues. The CDR3 spells CASSQEGSGSYEQYF. The CDR3, as DNA: TGTGCCAGCAGCCAAGAAGGAAGCGGCTCCTACGAGCAGTACTTC. The full variable domain, completed using reference TRBV14 and TRBJ2-7, is EAGVTQFPSHSVIEKGQTVTLRCDPISGHDNLYWYRRVMGKEIKFLLHFVKESKQDESGMPNNRFLAERTGGTYSTLKVQPAELEDSGVYFCASSQEGSGSYEQYFGPGTRLTVT.

The chain is built from TRBV20-1 and TRBJ1-5; D perhaps matches TRBD1 (5 bases). V lost 0 bases, J lost 7 bases, and 22 bases lay in between. In germline, CDR1 is DFQATT, CDR2 SNEGSKA (reference sequence). This CDR3 has 17 amino acids. The CDR3 DNA follows: TGCAGTGCTAGAGATCGATGGCGGGCCGGGACTGGCCAGCCCCAGCATTTT. It codes for CSARDRWRAGTGQPQHF.

This clonotype was recorded a few times. Being one base from a much bigger clone, this may be a read error. The CDR3 reads CSVVGRVHEQFF. CDR3 DNA: TGCAGCGTTGTAGGGCGGGTCCACGAGCAGTTCTTC. J is TRBJ2-1 and V is TRBV29-1, with D possibly matching TRBD2 (5 bases). Germline CDR1 and CDR2: SQVTM and ANQGSEA. The CDR3 consists of 12 residues. V gave up 4 bases and J gave up 10 bases, with 14 bases separating them.

The rearrangement uses TRBV9 and TRBJ2-7; TRBD2 might be the D (7 bases). The CDR3 spans 15 residues. V lost 0 bases and J lost 7, with 17 bases in between. Germline V CDR1 and CDR2: SGDLS, YYNGEE. CDR3: CASSVDGGGPNEQYF. CDR3 in DNA: TGTGCCAGCAGCGTAGATGGGGGGGGGCCAAATGAGCAGTACTTC.

There are many counts of this clonotype. The chain recombines TRBV6-2 or TRBV6-3 with TRBJ2-7; TRBD2 matches at 11 bases. Germline CDR1 reads MNHEY; CDR2 reads SVGEGT. The CDR3 runs 14 residues. J was trimmed by 4 bases and V by 5 bases; bases with no gene match: 4. For the CDR3, the DNA is TGTGCCAGCAGTGAAACTAGCGGGAGTTACGAGCAGTACTTC. Protein product: CASSETSGSYEQYF.

This clonotype was picked up a small number of times. This chain connects TRBV13 to TRBJ2-1; 7 positions agree with TRBD1. Germline lookup yields CDR1 PRHDT and CDR2 FYEKMQ (reference sequence). Trimming took 5 bases from V and 4 from J; bases not matched to a gene: 5. The length of the CDR3 is 14 residues. The CDR3 sequence: CASSPRQGYNEQFF. For the CDR3, the DNA is TGTGCCAGCAGCCCGCGACAGGGATACAATGAGCAGTTCTTC.

This clonotype was seen more than once but under ten times. This rearrangement joins TRBV27 to TRBJ2-7; D call uncertain. The germline V gene encodes CDR1 MNHEY and CDR2 SMNVEV (reference sequence). Trimming left V 6 bases short and J 6 bases short, with 9 bases between. CDR3 length equals 11 residues. This CDR3 reads CASSVMGEQYF. The CDR3 DNA sequence: TGTGCCAGCAGCGTAATGGGCGAGCAGTACTTC.

The chain joins TRBV11-2 to TRBJ2-2, with unresolved D. The CDR3 runs to 16 residues. V was shortened by 1 base and J by 3 bases, with 12 bases between the two germline ends. The germline CDR1 and CDR2 sequences are SGHAT and FQNNGV. The CDR3 loop reads CASSLGARRDTGELFF. The CDR3 DNA reads as TGTGCCAGCAGCTTAGGTGCAAGGAGAGACACCGGGGAGCTGTTTTTT.

This clonotype was seen more than once but under ten times. V gene TRBV4-1 combines with J gene TRBJ2-7, with D possibly being TRBD2 (6 bases). V lost 2 bases, J lost 0 bases, and 14 bases lay in between. CDR1 and CDR2 from the germline V gene are MGHRA and YSYEKL. The CDR3 is made up of 16 amino acids. In nucleotides, the CDR3 is TGCGCCAGCAGCCAAAAGACAGCGGGTAACTCCTACGAGCAGTACTTC. This gives the protein CASSQKTAGNSYEQYF.

The chain employs TRBV5-4 and TRBJ2-3; 11 bases agree with TRBD1. Unmatched junction bases numbered 6, after V lost 2 bases and J lost 4 bases. Germline V lookup: CDR1 SGHNT, CDR2 YYREEE (reference sequence). This CDR3 is built from 16 residues. The CDR3 nucleotides are TGTGCCAGCAGCTTCAACCGGGACAGGGGGTCAGATACGCAGTATTTT. This codes for CASSFNRDRGSDTQYF.

Regarding this clonotype: One end of the junction does not line up with germline, which may come from a read error. The J gene is TRBJ2-7, the V gene TRBV4-1, with 8 positions matching TRBD1. Germline V gene lookup returns CDR1 MGHRA and CDR2 YSYEKL. The CDR3 has 14 amino acids. Written as DNA, the CDR3 is TGCGCCAGCATCCAAGGACAGGGCGGCTACGAGCAGTACTTC. The encoded protein is CASIQGQGGYEQYF.

The V gene is TRBV27, the J gene TRBJ1-5; D uncertain. V gave up 6 bases and J gave up 0 bases, with 15 bases separating them. The germline V gene has CDR1 MNHEY and CDR2 SMNVEV (reference sequence). The CDR3 covers 16 residues. CDR3 residues: CASRAHGEGSNQPQHF. Written as DNA, the CDR3 is TGTGCCAGCAGAGCCCACGGGGAGGGTAGCAATCAGCCCCAGCATTTT.

This rearrangement joins TRBV24-1 to TRBJ2-1, with TRBD1 matching 7 bases. The CDR3 contains 13 residues. Germline V lookup: CDR1 KGHDR, CDR2 SFDVKD. V shed 9 bases and J 8 bases; nucleotides not matched to a gene: 9. CDR3 sequence reads: CATGTASLDEQFF. The CDR3, as DNA: TGTGCCACCGGGACAGCATCACTTGATGAGCAGTTCTTC.

V usage is TRBV20-1 and J usage is TRBJ2-7; TRBD2 matches at 9 bases. Germline values: CDR1 DFQATT, CDR2 SNEGSKA (reference sequence). The CDR3 has 14 amino acids. V lost 1 base to trimming and J lost 3 bases; unmatched junction nucleotides: 4. The CDR3 here is CSARASGVFYEQYF. The CDR3 nucleotides read TGCAGTGCTAGAGCTAGCGGGGTTTTCTACGAGCAGTACTTC.

The chain links TRBV3-1 to TRBJ2-1; the D gene could be TRBD1 or TRBD2 (5 bases each). The CDR3 loop spans 15 amino acids. Trimming pared 7 bases from V and 4 bases from J, leaving 17 bases between. The germline CDR1 and CDR2 sequences are LGHDT and YNNKEL (reference sequence). The CDR3: CASTLRDGRYNEQFF. DNA for the CDR3: TGTGCCAGCACCCTCCGGGACGGCCGATACAATGAGCAGTTCTTC.

This clonotype has more than one count but fewer than ten. The CDR3 DNA follows: TGTGCCAGCACCGCACTAACAGAAGAGACCCAGTACTTC. Translating gives CASTALTEETQYF. The V call is TRBV6-2 or TRBV6-3, the J call TRBJ2-5; D is undetermined. The germline V gene has CDR1 MNHEY and CDR2 SVGEGT. The CDR3 length is 13 residues. V lost 7 bases and J lost 3, with 12 bases in between.

The chain carries TRBV29-1 and TRBJ2-2, with 9 bases lining up with TRBD1. The CDR3 runs to 14 residues. V gave up 3 bases and J gave up 6 bases; unmatched junction bases: 5. CDR1 is SQVTM, CDR2 ANQGSEA, per germline. CDR3: CSVDRGQGAGELFF. CDR3 DNA sequence: TGCAGCGTTGATAGGGGACAGGGTGCCGGGGAGCTGTTTTTT.

This clonotype occurred once. CDR3 DNA sequence: TGTGCCAGCAGCGTCGGGACAGGGTACTACGAGCAGTACTTC. Protein sequence: CASSVGTGYYEQYF. The chain recombines TRBV7-6 with TRBJ2-7; 9 bases are a match to TRBD1. After removal of 5 bases from V and 3 bases from J, the junction contained 5 bases not matched to a gene. CDR1 and CDR2 from the germline V gene are SGHVS and FNYEAQ. The CDR3 length is 14 residues.